Each of the 26 T cell receptor beta chains below was sequenced from the same sample in a study of blood T cell repertoires in COVID-19. Using immunoSEQ multiplex PCR, the repertoire was profiled, and TCRdb retains in-frame clones only, with some absent. Among roughly 220,000 clones listed, roughly nine tenths were seen once. The sample taken for sequencing was peripheral blood. The receptor set was obtained from a woman in her forties or fifties with COVID-19, enrolled during active disease.

This sequence joins TRBV5-1 and TRBJ1-4; a possible D gene is TRBD1 (5 bases). Trimming took off 2 bases at V and 0 bases at J, with 11 bases between the two ends. The V gene's germline CDR1 is SGHRS and CDR2 YFSETQ. This CDR3 spans 16 amino acids. Here the CDR3 reads CASSLTRQTTNEKLFF. Written as DNA, the CDR3 is TGCGCCAGCAGCTTAACTCGACAGACAACTAATGAAAAACTGTTTTTT.

The CDR3 spells CASSPAFGANVLTF. CDR3 nucleotide sequence: TGTGCCAGCAGTCCAGCGTTCGGGGCCAACGTCCTGACTTTC. The chain has TRBV27 and TRBJ2-6; D is ambiguous. V lost 5 bases and J lost 4, with 9 bases in between. From germline, CDR1 is MNHEY and CDR2 SMNVEV (reference sequence). The CDR3 extends over 14 amino acids.

The V call is TRBV30, the J call TRBJ1-5; D is undetermined. Germline V lookup: CDR1 GTSNPN, CDR2 SVGIG (reference sequence). CDR3 length: 13 residues. Trimming shortened V by 3 bases and J by 0 bases, and 6 bases separated the two germline ends. CDR3 DNA: TGTGCCTGGAGCACGAGTAGCAATCAGCCCCAGCATTTT. Residues: CAWSTSSNQPQHF.

This chain uses TRBV7-8 with TRBJ1-1; 9 bases are a match to TRBD1. Germline values: CDR1 SGHVS, CDR2 FQNEAQ. The CDR3 contains 19 residues. The junction had 21 bases not matched to a gene; V was cut back by 4 bases and J by 6 bases. The chain's CDR3 is CASSSLTLFGTGRTPEAFF. DNA of the CDR3: TGTGCCAGCAGCTCGCTTACTCTCTTCGGGACAGGGAGAACCCCTGAAGCTTTCTTT.

This clone was detected once. V is TRBV11-3 and J is TRBJ1-4; D remains unclear. Germline loops: CDR1 SGHNT, CDR2 YENEEA. Trimming removed 0 bases from V and 5 bases from J, with 10 bases in between. This CDR3 contains 15 residues. CDR3 DNA sequence: TGTGCCAGCAGCTTAGACCGGTCGATGAATGAAAAACTGTTTTTT. Translating gives CASSLDRSMNEKLFF.

In the case of this clone: This same CDR3 is encoded by further DNA sequences in the sample. This sequence joins TRBV19 and TRBJ1-5; no reliable D call. Trimming stripped 7 bases from V and 1 base from J, with 5 bases between. This CDR3 has 12 amino acids. Germline V gene sequence: CDR1 LNHDA, CDR2 SQIVND (reference sequence). The CDR3 loop is CASTVSNQPQHF. Here the CDR3 DNA reads TGTGCCAGTACGGTCAGCAATCAGCCCCAGCATTTT. Drawing the rest from reference TRBV19 and TRBJ1-5, the complete variable domain is DGGITQSPKYLFRKEGQNVTLSCEQNLNHDAMYWYRQDPGQGLRLIYYSQIVNDFQKGDIAEGYSVSREKKESFPLTVTSAQKNPTAFYLCASTVSNQPQHFGDGTRLSIL.

The genes are TRBV28 and TRBJ1-1; the D is unclear. Per germline, CDR1 MDHEN and CDR2 SYDVKM. CDR3 length: 12 amino acids. V was pared by 5 bases and J by 1 base, with 5 bases between. The CDR3 sequence is CASSLGNTEAFF. CDR3 nucleotides: TGTGCCAGCAGTCTAGGGAACACTGAAGCTTTCTTT.

As regards this clone: In the same sample, other DNA sequences code for this CDR3. The CDR3 sequence: CASSLGDSYGYTF. Written as DNA, the CDR3 is TGCGCCAGCAGCTTAGGGGACAGCTATGGCTACACCTTC. The chain recombines TRBV5-1 with TRBJ1-2, with 7 nucleotides matching TRBD1. The germline V gene encodes CDR1 SGHRS and CDR2 YFSETQ. With V trimmed by 2 bases and J by 4 bases, 2 bases remained unmatched. The CDR3 is made up of 13 amino acids.

This chain uses TRBV28 with TRBJ2-1; 7 bases are a match to TRBD1. With V trimmed by 6 bases and J by 7 bases, 12 bases remained unmatched. Germline CDR1 reads MDHEN; CDR2 reads SYDVKM. The CDR3 length is 15 residues. In DNA, the CDR3 is TGTGCCAGCAGACGACAGGGAAGAGGTACAAATGAGCAGTTCTTC. Translation: CASRRQGRGTNEQFF.

V gene TRBV19 combines with J gene TRBJ1-2, with 7 positions matching TRBD1. CDR1 is LNHDA and CDR2 is SQIVND in the germline V gene (reference sequence). With V trimmed by 7 bases and J by 8 bases, 7 bases remained unmatched. The CDR3 contains 12 residues. The CDR3 reads CASNRGWEGYTF. The CDR3 nucleotides are TGTGCCAGTAACAGGGGCTGGGAAGGCTACACCTTC.

The rearrangement uses TRBV19 and TRBJ2-5, with 10 bases that match TRBD2. Per germline, CDR1 LNHDA and CDR2 SQIVND (reference sequence). The CDR3 covers 16 residues. The V and J ends lost 3 bases and 4 bases, in that order; junction bases with no gene match: 8. The CDR3 loop reads CASSMGGTSVGETQYF. The CDR3 DNA reads TGTGCCAGTAGTATGGGTGGGACTAGCGTCGGAGAGACCCAGTACTTC.

V is TRBV28 and J is TRBJ1-1, with a tentative D call TRBD1 (6 bases). The CDR3 contains 13 residues. V shed 7 bases and J shed 4 bases, with 13 bases lying between them. Germline V gene data show CDR1 as MDHEN and CDR2 as SYDVKM. The CDR3 is CASTLGGVTEAFF. Written as DNA, the CDR3 is TGTGCCAGCACCCTAGGGGGGGTCACTGAAGCTTTCTTT.

The V gene is TRBV14, the J gene TRBJ1-2; 9 bases fit TRBD1. The CDR3 is 14 residues long. Germline V gene data show CDR1 as SGHDN and CDR2 as FVKESK. J lost 6 bases, V lost 4 bases, and 6 bases had no gene match. CDR3 sequence reads: CASSPTGGRNGYTF. Written as DNA, the CDR3 is TGTGCCAGCAGCCCTACAGGGGGCAGGAATGGCTACACCTTC.

CDR3 region: CASSGGVGAEAFF. The CDR3 DNA sequence: TGTGCCAGCAGCGGAGGGGTAGGTGCTGAAGCTTTCTTT. The rearrangement joins TRBV5-6 to TRBJ1-1, with D perhaps TRBD1 (5 bases). The germline V gene has CDR1 SGHDT and CDR2 YYEEEE. V was cut by 4 bases and J by 6 bases, with 13 bases left in between. This CDR3 spans 13 amino acids.

The rearrangement uses TRBV29-1 and TRBJ2-7; the match to TRBD2 covers 7 bases. Germline V gene sequence: CDR1 SQVTM, CDR2 ANQGSEA. The CDR3 sequence is 14 residues long. The ends lost 0 bases at V and 5 bases at J; junction bases unmatched: 7. CDR3 region: CSVEDLVGRDEQYF. Written as DNA, the CDR3 is TGCAGCGTTGAAGATCTGGTGGGGAGGGACGAGCAGTACTTC.

The chain links TRBV15 to TRBJ2-3; 7 positions agree with TRBD2. Trimming took 6 bases from V and 4 from J; bases not matched to a gene: 7. Germline CDR1 and CDR2: LNHNV and YYDKDF (reference sequence). The CDR3 runs 14 residues. The CDR3 sequence: CATRDGGIADTQYF. The CDR3 DNA reads TGTGCCACCAGGGACGGGGGGATCGCAGATACGCAGTATTTT.

J is TRBJ2-2 and V is TRBV10-2; 16 nucleotides line up with TRBD2. Losses at the gene ends were 6 bases for V and 6 bases for J; bases not matched to a gene: 4. Germline V gives CDR1 WSHSY, CDR2 SAAADI. The length of the CDR3 is 16 residues. CDR3 DNA: TGCGCCAGCAGCGGGGGACTAGCGGGGGGGCCCGGGGAGCTGTTTTTT. It is translated as CASSGGLAGGPGELFF.

The genes are TRBV24-1 and TRBJ2-5; weak D call: TRBD2 (7 bases). This CDR3 spans 16 amino acids. From germline, CDR1 is KGHDR and CDR2 SFDVKD. Trimming removed 0 bases from V and 5 bases from J, with 15 bases in between. The CDR3 reads CATSDLVGGRRETQYF. The CDR3 nucleotides are TGTGCCACCAGTGATTTGGTGGGGGGGCGCCGGGAGACCCAGTACTTC.

The chain is built from TRBV5-1 and TRBJ2-7; possibly TRBD1 for D (5 bases). Germline CDR1 is SGHRS and CDR2 is YFSETQ. The CDR3 runs to 14 residues. V dropped 2 bases and J dropped 0 bases, with 9 bases sitting between them. CDR3 bases: TGCGCCAGCAGCTTATACGACAGCTCCTACGAGCAGTACTTC. This sequence encodes CASSLYDSSYEQYF.

This chain joins TRBV29-1 and TRBJ1-1; 9 positions agree with TRBD1. This CDR3 is 13 amino acids long. The V gene's germline CDR1 is SQVTM and CDR2 ANQGSEA. V was clipped by 5 bases and J by 1 base; unmatched bases: 2. The CDR3 region is CSVPQGANTEAFF. The CDR3 DNA reads TGCAGCGTTCCACAGGGGGCGAACACTGAAGCTTTCTTT.

The rearrangement links TRBV6-5 to TRBJ2-7, with 8 bases that match TRBD1. The CDR3 totals 14 residues. CDR1 MNHEY and CDR2 SVGAGI come from the germline V gene. Germline trimming cut 6 bases from V and 6 bases from J; bases unmatched to any gene: 10. In nucleotides, the CDR3 is TGTGCCAGCAGGCCACAGGGGGTCGAGTTCGAGCAGTACTTC. It encodes CASRPQGVEFEQYF.

The chain carries TRBV7-9 and TRBJ2-2; 11 bases fit TRBD1. V lost 5 bases, J lost 6 bases, and 5 bases stayed unmatched. Per germline, CDR1 SEHNR and CDR2 FQNEAQ (reference sequence). The CDR3 sequence is 15 residues long. As DNA, the CDR3 is TGTGCCAGCAGCCCTCCGGGACAGGGGGCCGGGGAGCTGTTTTTT. It is translated as CASSPPGQGAGELFF.

The V gene is TRBV4-3, the J gene TRBJ2-1, with TRBD2 matching 7 bases. This CDR3 has 13 residues. CDR1 and CDR2 (germline): LGHNA, YSLEER. Trimming took 4 bases from V and 6 from J; bases not matched to a gene: 3. CDR3 bases: TGCGCCAGCAGCCCTGGGGGGGGCAATGAGCAGTTCTTC. This sequence encodes CASSPGGGNEQFF.

The rearrangement links TRBV4-3 to TRBJ2-7, with 9 bases aligning to TRBD2. After removal of 1 base from V and 3 bases from J, the junction contained 7 bases not matched to a gene. The CDR3 is 16 residues long. Germline V CDR1 and CDR2: LGHNA, YSLEER. CDR3 DNA sequence: TGCGCCAGCAGCCAAGCTGTGGCTAGCGGGAACTACGAGCAGTACTTC. Its protein is CASSQAVASGNYEQYF.

The chain joins TRBV11-3 to TRBJ1-3, with TRBD1 matching 9 bases. The V gene end was trimmed by 1 base and the J gene end by 3 bases; junction bases not matched to a gene: 10. The V gene's germline CDR1 is SGHNT and CDR2 YENEEA. The CDR3 is 18 residues long. CDR3 protein: CASSLADVGQGFGNTIYF. Written as DNA, the CDR3 is TGTGCCAGCAGCTTAGCTGACGTGGGACAGGGATTTGGAAACACCATATATTTT.

This clone has just one count. The CDR3 DNA sequence: TGCGCCAGCAGCTCAAGATTAGTTGCAACTAATGAAAAACTGTTTTTT. The encoded protein is CASSSRLVATNEKLFF. The rearrangement uses TRBV4-1 and TRBJ1-4; D call uncertain. Trimming shortened V by 5 bases and J by 0 bases, and 13 bases separated the two germline ends. The CDR3 sequence is 16 residues long. Germline V lookup: CDR1 MGHRA, CDR2 YSYEKL.